These T cell receptor beta chains were read from a single sample in a study of graft-versus-host responses after intestinal transplantation. TCRdb's table, derived via immunoSEQ multiplex PCR, lists solely in-frame clones and lacks some. Of 27,000 or so clones in the sample, roughly 82% were seen once. The antigens of these receptors remain unknown. The sample was unstimulated CD4+ T cells sorted from spleen or lymph node cells, taken before intestinal transplant. Every receptor here comes from a human donor who received an intestinal transplant. CDR3s include the opening cysteine and the closing phenylalanine or tryptophan. D genes are given only for firm matches. The size entry is marked missing in some rows and otherwise reads once, few, many or a size class.

D	V	J	size	DNA	CDR3
NA	TRBV6-1	TRBJ2-7	NA	TGTGCCAGCAGGTACGGCGAGCAGTACTTC	CASRYGEQYF
NA	TRBV5-6	TRBJ1-1	NA	TGTGCCAGCAGCTTCAGGACGGCGAACACTGAAGCTTTCTTT	CASSFRTANTEAFF
NA	TRBV28	TRBJ2-6	NA	TGTGCCAGCAGTTTACGAGGCGCTGGGGCCAACGTCCTGACTTTC	CASSLRGAGANVLTF
TRBD1	TRBV5-1	TRBJ1-2	NA	TGCGCCAGCAGCCCCGCCGGGACAGGGAACTATGGCTACACCTTC	CASSPAGTGNYGYTF
TRBD2	TRBV2	TRBJ2-1	NA	TGTGCCAGCAGTGGGGGGGGCAATGAGCAGTTCTTC	CASSGGGNEQFF
NA	TRBV6-1	TRBJ1-6	once	TGTGCCAGCAGGGGGGGGCTTAGGTATAATTCACCCCTCCACTTT	CASRGGLRYNSPLHF
NA	TRBV2	TRBJ1-5	once	TGTGCCAGCAGTCCGGACTATCAGCCCCAGCATTTT	CASSPDYQPQHF
NA	TRBV19	TRBJ2-7	NA	TGTGCCAGTAGTTTTTCAGGGGGGTACGAGCAGTACTTC	CASSFSGGYEQYF
NA	TRBV5-1	TRBJ2-2	NA	TGCGCCAGCAGCTTGGCCGGACAAAGAAACACCGGGGAGCTGTTTTTT	CASSLAGQRNTGELFF
NA	TRBV6-6	TRBJ2-6	NA	TGTGCCACCGCGGGTAGTTTCGGGGCCAACGTCCTGACTTTC	CATAGSFGANVLTF
TRBD1	TRBV19	TRBJ1-3	NA	TGTGCCAGTAGTATAGAGGGACAGAGGATCTCTGGAAACACCATATATTTT	CASSIEGQRISGNTIYF
TRBD1	TRBV6-6	TRBJ1-1	NA	TGTGCCAGCAGTTACAGGGGGCGCACTGAAGCTTTCTTT	CASSYRGRTEAFF
TRBD2	TRBV6-6	TRBJ2-2	few	TGTGCCAGCAGTGCGGGGGGGCGCGGGGAGCTGTTTTTT	CASSAGGRGELFF
NA	TRBV6-1	TRBJ2-3	NA	TGTGCCAGCAGCGGGGCTCCTAAAGATACGCAGTATTTT	CASSGAPKDTQYF
TRBD1	TRBV30	TRBJ1-5	NA	TGTGCCTGGACAGGGGGCGGCAATCAGCCCCAGCATTTT	CAWTGGGNQPQHF
NA	TRBV7-2	TRBJ2-7	NA	TGTGCCAGCAGCTTACTTGAAAGCTCCTACGAGCAGTACTTC	CASSLLESSYEQYF
NA	TRBV11-2	TRBJ1-1	NA	TGTGCCAGCAGCTTAGTACCCAGGGGAGAAGCTTTCTTT	CASSLVPRGEAFF
TRBD2	TRBV29-1	TRBJ2-5	NA	TGCAGCCTACGGGGGGGAGGTGGCCATAGAGAGACCCAGTACTTC	CSLRGGGGHRETQYF
NA	TRBV30	TRBJ1-5	NA	TGTGCCTGGAACCCAGGGGCGAATCAGCCCCAGCATTTT	CAWNPGANQPQHF
TRBD1	TRBV10-3	TRBJ1-4	NA	TGTGCCATCAGCGGGACAGGGGGCGAAAAACTGTTTTTT	CAISGTGGEKLFF
NA	TRBV19	TRBJ2-3	NA	TGTGCCAGTAGTATTGAGGGGGCAGATACGCAGTATTTT	CASSIEGADTQYF
NA	TRBV19	TRBJ1-3	NA	TGTGCCAGTAGTGCAGCCCTGAGGTGGGGGGCTGGAAACACCATATATTTT	CASSAALRWGAGNTIYF
TRBD1	TRBV6-5	TRBJ2-3	once	TGTGCCAGCAGCCCCCTCAGGGGGAAAGCAGATACGCAGTATTTT	CASSPLRGKADTQYF
TRBD2	TRBV5-5	TRBJ2-2	few	TGTGCCAGCAGCCTACTAGCGGGGGGTTCAACCGGGGAGCTGTTTTTT	CASSLLAGGSTGELFF
NA	TRBV6-1	TRBJ2-2	NA	TGTGCCAGCAGTGAAGCTCGAGGGGCGCTAGCCGGGGAGCTGTTTTTT	CASSEARGALAGELFF
NA	TRBV6-1	TRBJ1-6	NA	TGTGCCAGCAGTGAATTGCTGACTTCACCCCTCCACTTT	CASSELLTSPLHF
TRBD2	TRBV5-1	TRBJ2-5	NA	TGCGCCAGCAGCTTGGCTAGCGGGGTGCTCCGGGAGACCCAGTACTTC	CASSLASGVLRETQYF